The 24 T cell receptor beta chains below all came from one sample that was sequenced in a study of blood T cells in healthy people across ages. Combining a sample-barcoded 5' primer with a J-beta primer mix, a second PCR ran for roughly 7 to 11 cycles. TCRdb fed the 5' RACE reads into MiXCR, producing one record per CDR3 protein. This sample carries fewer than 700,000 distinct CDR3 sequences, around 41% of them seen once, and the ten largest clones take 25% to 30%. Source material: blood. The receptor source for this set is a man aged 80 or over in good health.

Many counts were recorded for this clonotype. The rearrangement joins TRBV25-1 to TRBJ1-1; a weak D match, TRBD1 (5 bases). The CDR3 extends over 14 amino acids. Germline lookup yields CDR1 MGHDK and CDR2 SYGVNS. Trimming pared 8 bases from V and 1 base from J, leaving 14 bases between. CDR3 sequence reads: CASRNPQGNTEAFF. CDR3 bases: TGTGCCAGCCGTAATCCTCAGGGGAACACTGAAGCTTTCTTT.

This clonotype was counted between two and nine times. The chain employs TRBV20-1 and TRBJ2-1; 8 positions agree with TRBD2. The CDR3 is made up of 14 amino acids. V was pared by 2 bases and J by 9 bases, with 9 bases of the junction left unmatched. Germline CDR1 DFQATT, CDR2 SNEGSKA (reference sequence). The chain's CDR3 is CSARWPGLVGEQFF. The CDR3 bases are TGCAGTGCTAGATGGCCGGGACTAGTAGGTGAGCAGTTCTTC.

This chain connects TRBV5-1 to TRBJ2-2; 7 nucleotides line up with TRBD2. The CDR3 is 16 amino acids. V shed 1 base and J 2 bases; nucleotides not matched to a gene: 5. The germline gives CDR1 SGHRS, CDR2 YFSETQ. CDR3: CASSLSGGSNTGELFF. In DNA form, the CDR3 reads TGCGCCAGCAGCTTGTCAGGCGGGAGTAACACCGGGGAGCTGTTTTTT.

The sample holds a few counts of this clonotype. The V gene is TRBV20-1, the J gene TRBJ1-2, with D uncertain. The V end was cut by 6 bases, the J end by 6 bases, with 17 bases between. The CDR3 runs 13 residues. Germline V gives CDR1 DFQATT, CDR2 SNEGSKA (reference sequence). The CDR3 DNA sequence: TGCAGTGCAGCCCTCGAGTCGGGGAATGGCTACACCTTC. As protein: CSAALESGNGYTF.

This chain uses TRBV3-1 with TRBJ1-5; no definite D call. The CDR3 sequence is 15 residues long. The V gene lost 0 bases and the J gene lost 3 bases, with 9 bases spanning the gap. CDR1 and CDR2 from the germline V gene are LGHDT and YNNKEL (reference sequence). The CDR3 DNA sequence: TGTGCCAGCAGCCAAGAAGGGTTCACCAATCAGCCCCAGCATTTT. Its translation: CASSQEGFTNQPQHF. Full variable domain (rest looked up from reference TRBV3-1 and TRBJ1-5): DTAVSQTPKYLVTQMGNDKSIKCEQNLGHDTMYWYKQDSKKFLKIMFSYNNKELIINETVPNRFSPKSPDKAHLNLHINSLELGDSAVYFCASSQEGFTNQPQHFGDGTRLSIL.

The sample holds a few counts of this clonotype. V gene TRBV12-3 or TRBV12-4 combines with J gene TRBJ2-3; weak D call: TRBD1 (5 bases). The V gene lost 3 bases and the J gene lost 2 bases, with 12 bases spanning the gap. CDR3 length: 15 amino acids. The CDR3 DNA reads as TGTGCCAGCAGTTTTGAACAGGTGGTCACAGATACGCAGTATTTT. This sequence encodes CASSFEQVVTDTQYF.

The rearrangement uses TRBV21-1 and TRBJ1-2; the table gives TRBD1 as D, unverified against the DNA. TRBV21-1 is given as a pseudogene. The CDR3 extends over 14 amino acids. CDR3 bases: TGTGCCAGCAGCATAATAAACGGGCGCTATGGCTACACCTTC. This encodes CASSIINGRYGYTF.

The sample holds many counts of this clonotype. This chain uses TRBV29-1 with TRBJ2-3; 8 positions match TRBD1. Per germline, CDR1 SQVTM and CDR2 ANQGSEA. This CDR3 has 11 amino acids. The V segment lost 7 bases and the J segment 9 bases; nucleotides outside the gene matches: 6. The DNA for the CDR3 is TGCAGCGACCTCACAGGGGGGACGCAGTATTTT. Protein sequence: CSDLTGGTQYF.

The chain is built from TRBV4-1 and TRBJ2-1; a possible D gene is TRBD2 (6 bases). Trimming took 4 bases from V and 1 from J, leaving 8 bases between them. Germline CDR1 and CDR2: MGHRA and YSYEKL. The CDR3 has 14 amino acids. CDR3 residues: CASSRSGSYNEQFF. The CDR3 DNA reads TGCGCCAGCAGCCGGAGCGGGTCCTACAATGAGCAGTTCTTC.

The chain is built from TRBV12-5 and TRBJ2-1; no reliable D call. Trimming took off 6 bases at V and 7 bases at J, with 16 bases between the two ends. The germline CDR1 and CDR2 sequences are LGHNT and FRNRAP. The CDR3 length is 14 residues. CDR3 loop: CASGITGSWNEQFF. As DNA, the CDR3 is TGTGCTAGTGGGATCACCGGGTCTTGGAATGAGCAGTTCTTC.

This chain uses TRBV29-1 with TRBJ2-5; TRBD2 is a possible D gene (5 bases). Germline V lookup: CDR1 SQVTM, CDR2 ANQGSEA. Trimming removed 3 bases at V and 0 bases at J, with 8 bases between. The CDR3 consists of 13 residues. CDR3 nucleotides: TGCAGCGTTGATGCAGCGGACCAAGAGACCCAGTACTTC. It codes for CSVDAADQETQYF.

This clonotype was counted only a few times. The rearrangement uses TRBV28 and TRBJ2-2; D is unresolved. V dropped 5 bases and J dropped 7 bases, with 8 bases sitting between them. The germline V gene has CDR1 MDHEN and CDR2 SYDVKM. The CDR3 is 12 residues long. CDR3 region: CASSSAGGELFF. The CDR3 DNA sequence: TGTGCCAGCAGTAGCGCCGGCGGGGAGCTGTTTTTT. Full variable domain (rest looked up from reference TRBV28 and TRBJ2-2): DVKVTQSSRYLVKRTGEKVFLECVQDMDHENMFWYRQDPGLGLRLIYFSYDVKMKEKGDIPEGYSVSREKKERFSLILESASTNQTSMYLCASSSAGGELFFGEGSRLTVL.

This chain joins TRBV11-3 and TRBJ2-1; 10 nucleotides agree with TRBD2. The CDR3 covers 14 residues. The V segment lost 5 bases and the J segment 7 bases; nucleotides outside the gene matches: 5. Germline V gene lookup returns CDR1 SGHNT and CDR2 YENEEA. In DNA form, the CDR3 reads TGTGCCAGCAGCCGAGCGGGGGGGTGGAATGAGCAGTTCTTC. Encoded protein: CASSRAGGWNEQFF.

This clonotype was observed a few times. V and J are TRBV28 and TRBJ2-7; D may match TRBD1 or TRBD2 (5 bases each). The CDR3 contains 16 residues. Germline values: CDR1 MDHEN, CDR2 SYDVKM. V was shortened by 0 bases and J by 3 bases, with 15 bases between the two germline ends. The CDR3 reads CASSLWSGRQIYEQYF. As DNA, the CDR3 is TGTGCCAGCAGTTTATGGTCGGGACGTCAAATCTACGAGCAGTACTTC. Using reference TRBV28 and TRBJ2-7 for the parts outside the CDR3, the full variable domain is DVKVTQSSRYLVKRTGEKVFLECVQDMDHENMFWYRQDPGLGLRLIYFSYDVKMKEKGDIPEGYSVSREKKERFSLILESASTNQTSMYLCASSLWSGRQIYEQYFGPGTRLTVT.

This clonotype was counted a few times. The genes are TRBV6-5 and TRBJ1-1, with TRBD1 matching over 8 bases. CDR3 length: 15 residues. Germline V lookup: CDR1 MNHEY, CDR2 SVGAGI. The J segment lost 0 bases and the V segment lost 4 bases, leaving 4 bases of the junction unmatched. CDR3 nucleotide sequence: TGTGCCAGCAGTTCGCAGGGGGCCGTGAACACTGAAGCTTTCTTT. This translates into CASSSQGAVNTEAFF.

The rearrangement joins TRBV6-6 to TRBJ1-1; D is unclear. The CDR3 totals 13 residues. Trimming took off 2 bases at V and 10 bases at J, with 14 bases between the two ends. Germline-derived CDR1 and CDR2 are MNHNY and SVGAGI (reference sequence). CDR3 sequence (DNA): TGTGCCAGCAGTTACGGGAGTTTGGCTCCAGCTTTCTTT. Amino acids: CASSYGSLAPAFF.

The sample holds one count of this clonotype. The CDR3 DNA follows: TGCAGTGCGGGACGGCGGCCTTCCCAAGAGACCCAGTACTTC. Residues: CSAGRRPSQETQYF. This chain links TRBV20-1 with TRBJ2-5; D tentatively reads TRBD1 or TRBD2 (5 bases each). Trimming took off 6 bases at V and 1 base at J, with 15 bases between the two ends. This CDR3 is 14 amino acids long. The V gene's germline CDR1 is DFQATT and CDR2 SNEGSKA (reference sequence).

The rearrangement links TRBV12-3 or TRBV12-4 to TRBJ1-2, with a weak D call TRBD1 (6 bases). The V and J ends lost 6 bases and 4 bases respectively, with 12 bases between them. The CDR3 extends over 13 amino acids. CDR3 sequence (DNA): TGTGCCAGCAGGAGTACAGGGCCCTATGGCTACACCTTC. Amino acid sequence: CASRSTGPYGYTF.

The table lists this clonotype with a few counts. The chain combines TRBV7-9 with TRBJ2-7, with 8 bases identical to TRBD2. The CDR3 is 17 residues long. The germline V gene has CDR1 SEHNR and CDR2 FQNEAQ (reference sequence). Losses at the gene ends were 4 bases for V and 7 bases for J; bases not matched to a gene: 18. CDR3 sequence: CASSSQYSGTSYNEQYF. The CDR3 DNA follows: TGTGCCAGCAGCTCACAATATAGCGGGACTTCATACAATGAGCAGTACTTC.

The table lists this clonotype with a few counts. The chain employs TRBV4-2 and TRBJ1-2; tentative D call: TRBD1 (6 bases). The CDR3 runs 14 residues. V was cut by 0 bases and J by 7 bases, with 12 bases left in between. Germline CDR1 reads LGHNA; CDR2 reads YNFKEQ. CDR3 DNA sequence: TGTGCCAGCAGCCAAGATCTGGGGGCTGTTGGCTACACCTTC. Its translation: CASSQDLGAVGYTF.

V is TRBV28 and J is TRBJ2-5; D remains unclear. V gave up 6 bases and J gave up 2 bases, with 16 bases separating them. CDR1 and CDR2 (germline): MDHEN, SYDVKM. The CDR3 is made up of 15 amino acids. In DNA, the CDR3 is TGTGCCAGCAGATATCCCGGTGGAGATCAAGAGACCCAGTACTTC. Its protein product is CASRYPGGDQETQYF.

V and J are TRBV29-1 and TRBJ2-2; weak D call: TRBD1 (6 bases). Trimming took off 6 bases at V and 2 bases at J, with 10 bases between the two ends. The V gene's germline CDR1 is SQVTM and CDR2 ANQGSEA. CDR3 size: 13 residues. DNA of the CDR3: TGCAGCGTCGCACAGGGAAACACCGGGGAGCTGTTTTTT. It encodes CSVAQGNTGELFF.

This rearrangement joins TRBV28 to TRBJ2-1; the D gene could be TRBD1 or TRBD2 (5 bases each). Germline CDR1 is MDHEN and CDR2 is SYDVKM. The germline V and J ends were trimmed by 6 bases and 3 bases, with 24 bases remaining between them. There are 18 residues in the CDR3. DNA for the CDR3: TGTGCCAGCAGACCCTCCTTACCGGGACGAGCGGTCTACAATGAGCAGTTCTTC. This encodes CASRPSLPGRAVYNEQFF.

The CDR3 spells CASSPQAVNNEQFF. The CDR3 bases are TGTGCCAGCAGTCCCCAAGCGGTCAACAATGAGCAGTTCTTC. J is TRBJ2-1 and V is TRBV12-3 or TRBV12-4, with a tentative D call TRBD2 (5 bases). The CDR3 is made up of 14 amino acids. Deletions cut 5 bases from V and 5 bases from J, with 13 bases between.